The table lists the clone carrying this TCR beta chain with a few counts. The antigen is undetermined. This sample stems from a study of blood T cells in healthy people across ages. The V gene's germline CDR1 is MNHNY and CDR2 SVGAGI (reference sequence). Trimming cost V 0 bases and J 3 bases, with 15 bases left between them. The CDR3 is made up of 16 amino acids. Primed by a sample-barcoded 5' primer and a J-beta primer mix, a second PCR proceeded for about 6 to 12 cycles. TCRdb independently ran MiXCR on the 5' RACE reads; one entry per CDR3 protein. The sample consists of roughly 1.7 million distinct CDR3 sequences, about 31% of them appearing once. Study conclusions and caveats: Versus aged donors, long-lived donors had higher diversity and more naive CD4+ cells.

The TCR comes from a woman in her thirties in good health. The material sequenced was blood. V and J are TRBV6-6 and TRBJ2-7, with D maybe TRBD2 (5 bases). The CDR3 coding sequence is TGTGCCAGCAGTTACTCGGTGGGCGGGCCCTACTACGAGCAGTACTTC. Translated, it gives CASSYSVGGPYYEQYF.